The rows below give T cell receptor beta chains drawn from one sample of a study of T cells expressing NK-cell markers. TCRdb re-called the 5' RACE reads; one entry per CDR3 protein, DNA not given. This listing includes 550,000 to 600,000 distinct CDR3 sequences. The specimen was blood T cells: a sorted CD56 or NKG2C T cell subset, CD4+ or CD8+ T cells, or bulk PBMC T cells (not recorded which). The receptors stem from a man between 18 and 29 years old in good health. Each CDR3 is given with its conserved first and last residue. Each record gives: J gene, V gene, CDR3 protein.

J: TRBJ2-6; V: TRBV6-5; CDR3: CASSFLRPSTGANVLTF
J: TRBJ2-4; V: TRBV9; CDR3: CASSPEGSTLGKNIQYF
J: TRBJ1-4; V: TRBV4-1; CDR3: CASTVPGQNNEKLFF
J: TRBJ2-1; V: TRBV5-1; CDR3: CASSLVSGSTNEQFF
J: TRBJ2-1; V: TRBV7-2; CDR3: CASSSAIAGFLTSSIAQFF
J: TRBJ1-1; V: TRBV5-8; CDR3: CASSLDVGGTEAFF
J: TRBJ2-1; V: TRBV5-1; CDR3: CASSMGNNQDRDAQFF
J: TRBJ2-1; V: TRBV12-3/TRBV12-4; CDR3: CASSLNRRNEQFF
J: TRBJ2-1; V: TRBV5-1; CDR3: CASSTIAGGPYNEQFF
J: TRBJ2-3; V: TRBV12-3/TRBV12-4; CDR3: CASSARLPGGRDTQYF
J: TRBJ1-2; V: TRBV12-3/TRBV12-4; CDR3: CASSPLGRVFGYTF
J: TRBJ2-5; V: TRBV5-4; CDR3: CASSVPGRKETQYF
J: TRBJ1-4; V: TRBV6-2/TRBV6-3; CDR3: CASSYSGTSEKLFF
J: TRBJ2-7; V: TRBV4-3; CDR3: CASSQDIARGVEQYF
J: TRBJ1-5; V: TRBV5-1; CDR3: CASSLERGGPQHF
J: TRBJ2-5; V: TRBV7-9; CDR3: CASSLVVGQGSMETQYF
J: TRBJ1-2; V: TRBV12-3/TRBV12-4; CDR3: CASSLSRDRNYGYTF
J: TRBJ1-4; V: TRBV11-2; CDR3: CASSLQPRGPMGKLFF
J: TRBJ2-5; V: TRBV20-1; CDR3: CSASRGLEETQYF
J: TRBJ2-7; V: TRBV3-1; CDR3: CASSQGPPGGGITYEQYF
J: TRBJ1-3; V: TRBV7-2; CDR3: CASSSRGQGISGNTIYF
J: TRBJ2-3; V: TRBV10-3; CDR3: CAISESSGKTDTQYF
J: TRBJ1-5; V: TRBV2; CDR3: CARGDGPNQPQHF
J: TRBJ2-7; V: TRBV5-1; CDR3: CASSLATQVRTDEQYF
J: TRBJ2-1; V: TRBV9; CDR3: CASSVEGTGEDEQFF
J: TRBJ2-7; V: TRBV19; CDR3: CASSFSVTRIYEQYF
J: TRBJ2-3; V: TRBV24-1; CDR3: CATSNGGRGTDTQYF
J: TRBJ2-1; V: TRBV7-9; CDR3: CASSLGPFIHEQFF
J: TRBJ2-1; V: TRBV20-1; CDR3: CSATSPWSHNEQFF
J: TRBJ1-1; V: TRBV18; CDR3: CASSPLGQGGTEAFF
J: TRBJ2-4; V: TRBV2; CDR3: CASSEFRGMGKNIQYF
J: TRBJ2-1; V: TRBV5-1; CDR3: CASSFGRDRGNEQFF
J: TRBJ2-1; V: TRBV27; CDR3: CASSPGQVVAYNEQFF
J: TRBJ2-3; V: TRBV20-1; CDR3: CSATREARATQYF
J: TRBJ1-1; V: TRBV7-3; CDR3: CASSAGTGGTEAFF
J: TRBJ2-1; V: TRBV7-2; CDR3: CASSVGTSGYNEQFF
J: TRBJ2-4; V: TRBV5-6; CDR3: CASSSTRENLAKNIQYF
J: TRBJ2-1; V: TRBV5-1; CDR3: CASSGTPVGYNEQFF
J: TRBJ2-1; V: TRBV29-1; CDR3: CSVDGPNNEQFF
J: TRBJ2-3; V: TRBV27; CDR3: CASILTAGGVPDTQYF
J: TRBJ2-4; V: TRBV9; CDR3: CASSLGIEGDIQYF
J: TRBJ2-2; V: TRBV27; CDR3: CASSFVGGSNTGELFF
J: TRBJ1-1; V: TRBV7-9; CDR3: CASSRPRLEAFF
J: TRBJ2-7; V: TRBV28; CDR3: CASSLSDRGGREQYF
J: TRBJ2-3; V: TRBV25-1; CDR3: CASSVKENTQYF
J: TRBJ2-5; V: TRBV3-1; CDR3: CASSQGPLLVGETQYF
J: TRBJ1-1; V: TRBV12-3/TRBV12-4; CDR3: CASRKNTEAFF
J: TRBJ2-1; V: TRBV12-3/TRBV12-4; CDR3: CASRTGTSSTEQFF
J: TRBJ2-7; V: TRBV12-3/TRBV12-4; CDR3: CASRAGDSEQYF
J: TRBJ2-1; V: TRBV24-1; CDR3: CATSDPGLAGRNEQFF
J: TRBJ2-1; V: TRBV12-3/TRBV12-4; CDR3: CASSLGASGSYNEQFF
J: TRBJ2-1; V: TRBV20-1; CDR3: CSASRGGAGVEQFF
J: TRBJ2-5; V: TRBV24-1; CDR3: CATSDPGSPGGETQYF
J: TRBJ2-5; V: TRBV20-1; CDR3: CSASVGASGRETQYF
J: TRBJ2-7; V: TRBV2; CDR3: CASTLRTGAGYEQYF